These 2 T cell receptor beta chains share one sample of origin, sequenced in a study of blood T cell repertoires in COVID-19. Clones were sequenced by immunoSEQ multiplex PCR, and TCRdb holds only the in-frame ones, with some missing. The table lists fewer than 150,000 clones, around 87% of them singletons. Material: peripheral blood. The receptors shown here come from a human donor in a cohort sampled during active COVID-19.

The CDR3, as DNA: TGCGCCAGCAGCATCCGGCCCAGGGGCAATGAAAAACTGTTTTTT. Amino acid sequence: CASSIRPRGNEKLFF. V is TRBV5-1 and J is TRBJ1-4, with D tentatively TRBD1 (6 bases). The germline CDR1 and CDR2 sequences are SGHRS and YFSETQ. The CDR3 is made up of 15 amino acids. V was shortened by 4 bases and J by 5 bases, with 15 bases between the two germline ends.

The CDR3 nucleotides are TGTGCCAGCATCCTCAATTATCAAGCCGGGTTAGAGACCCAGTACTTC. Amino acids: CASILNYQAGLETQYF. The chain combines TRBV2 with TRBJ2-5; D is ambiguous. CDR1 and CDR2 from the germline V gene are SNHLY and FYNNEI. This CDR3 contains 16 residues. Trimming stripped 7 bases from V and 4 bases from J, with 22 bases between.